The rows below give T cell receptor beta chains drawn from one sample of a study of T cell changes during pregnancy in multiple sclerosis. Sequenced by immunoSEQ multiplex PCR; TCRdb stores in-frame clones only, minus some. This sample yields about 56,000 clones, of which just over 90% are seen a single time; 2.2% belongs to the top ten. This specimen was peripheral blood, taken in the first trimester of pregnancy. The receptors derive from a female donor in good health, enrolled as a control in a pregnancy study. Each CDR3 is given with its conserved first and last residue. Each record gives: D gene, V gene, clone size, J gene, CDR3 protein, CDR3 DNA. D genes are given only for firm matches. The size entry is marked missing in some rows and otherwise reads once, few, many or a size class.

TRBD1	TRBV28	NA	TRBJ1-3	CASSPPKGAGGNTIYF	TGTGCCAGCAGCCCTCCTAAGGGGGCTGGTGGAAACACCATATATTTT
TRBD2	TRBV11-3	once	TRBJ2-7	CASSLGASGRYEQYF	TGTGCCAGCAGCTTAGGCGCTAGCGGGAGGTACGAGCAGTACTTC
NA	TRBV7-9	NA	TRBJ2-7	CASSTGQYEQYF	TGTGCCAGCAGCACGGGACAATACGAGCAGTACTTC
TRBD2	TRBV11-3	NA	TRBJ2-1	CASSQGGLAGSEQFF	TGTGCCAGCAGTCAGGGGGGACTAGCGGGGAGTGAGCAGTTCTTC
TRBD1	TRBV10-3	NA	TRBJ1-2	CAIRTGGSQYGYTF	TGTGCCATCAGGACAGGGGGGAGCCAGTATGGCTACACCTTC
NA	TRBV6-1	NA	TRBJ1-1	CASSGQRNTEAFF	TGTGCCAGCAGCGGACAGCGGAACACTGAAGCTTTCTTT
NA	TRBV5-1	NA	TRBJ1-1	CASSLTREGPSEAFF	TGCGCCAGCAGCTTGACCAGGGAAGGCCCCTCTGAAGCTTTCTTT
NA	TRBV29-1	NA	TRBJ1-3	CSVDSDSGNTIYF	TGCAGCGTCGACAGCGACTCTGGAAACACCATATATTTT
NA	TRBV2	NA	TRBJ2-7	CASSEVRGARQYF	TGTGCCAGCAGTGAAGTACGCGGGGCCAGGCAGTACTTC
TRBD1	TRBV30	few	TRBJ1-1	CAWSAHRGQTEAFF	TGTGCCTGGAGTGCACACAGGGGGCAAACTGAAGCTTTCTTT
TRBD1	TRBV30	few	TRBJ1-1	CAWSDRGTFGYTEAFF	TGTGCCTGGAGTGACAGGGGGACGTTTGGGTACACTGAAGCTTTCTTT
NA	TRBV7-9	NA	TRBJ2-1	CASSAPLSSYNEQFF	TGTGCCAGCAGCGCCCCCCTGAGCTCCTACAATGAGCAGTTCTTC
NA	TRBV5-6	once	TRBJ1-1	CASELRPGMNTEAFF	TGTGCCAGCGAATTGCGCCCCGGGATGAACACTGAAGCTTTCTTT